A single sample gave rise to the 13 T cell receptor beta chains below, sequenced in a study of CD8+ T cells in alopecia areata. RNA was isolated and reverse transcribed to cDNA, the sequencing template. Data came from immunoSEQ multiplex PCR; TCRdb stores just in-frame clones and leaves some out. The sample has over 100,000 clones; 45% to 50% are singletons. The sample was CD8+ T cells sorted from blood, taken at week 0. All receptors come from a human donor with alopecia areata.

The V and J genes are TRBV27 and TRBJ1-2; D uncertain. The CDR3 has 14 residues. Germline V gene sequence: CDR1 MNHEY, CDR2 SMNVEV (reference sequence). V lost 5 bases and J lost 5, with 15 bases in between. In DNA form, the CDR3 reads TGTGCCAGCAGTGATTTGGGCAGCGCTTATGGCTACACCTTC. It specifies CASSDLGSAYGYTF.

The gene calls are TRBV30 and TRBJ2-5; 10 nucleotides align to TRBD1. This CDR3 comprises 16 residues. Germline CDR1 is GTSNPN and CDR2 is SVGIG (reference sequence). Unmatched junction bases numbered 5, after V lost 0 bases and J lost 1 base. The CDR3 DNA sequence: TGTGCCTGGAGTGTCCAGGACAGGGGGTCCCAAGAGACCCAGTACTTC. Protein product: CAWSVQDRGSQETQYF. The full variable domain, completed using reference TRBV30 and TRBJ2-5, is SQTIHQWPATLVQPVGSPLSLECTVEGTSNPNLYWYRQAAGRGLQLLFYSVGIGQISSEVPQNLSASRPQDRQFILSSKKLLLSDSGFYLCAWSVQDRGSQETQYFGPGTRLLVL.

The CDR3 here is CAWNPGGNEQFF. CDR3 bases: TGTGCCTGGAATCCCGGGGGTAATGAGCAGTTCTTC. V is TRBV30 and J is TRBJ2-1; D is possibly TRBD2 (6 bases). This CDR3 comprises 12 residues. In germline, CDR1 is GTSNPN, CDR2 SVGIG (reference sequence). V lost 4 bases and J lost 7, with 11 bases in between.

The CDR3 DNA follows: TGTGCCTGGTCCCCTAGCGGATCCGGGGAGCTGTTTTTT. Translating it yields CAWSPSGSGELFF. This rearrangement joins TRBV30 to TRBJ2-2; 7 bases align to TRBD2. The CDR3 is made up of 13 amino acids. Trimming took 5 bases from V and 6 from J; bases not matched to a gene: 6. Germline CDR1 GTSNPN, CDR2 SVGIG (reference sequence).

This clone was detected only a few times. The genes are TRBV27 and TRBJ2-3; no reliable D call. In germline, CDR1 is MNHEY, CDR2 SMNVEV (reference sequence). V gave up 3 bases and J gave up 2 bases, with 12 bases separating them. The CDR3 has 15 amino acids. The CDR3 nucleotides are TGTGCCAGCAGTTTTATGTTCGGGCTCACAGATACGCAGTATTTT. This sequence encodes CASSFMFGLTDTQYF.

J is TRBJ2-5 and V is TRBV9; possible D gene TRBD2, 5 bases. Near its end, the DNA agrees better with TRBJ2-7, so the J call may be wrong. CDR3 size: 14 residues. CDR1 is SGDLS and CDR2 is YYNGEE in the germline V gene. CDR3 in amino acids: CASSPREGRYEQYF. As DNA, the CDR3 is TGTGCCAGCAGCCCTCGTGAGGGCCGTTACGAGCAGTACTTC.

This sequence joins TRBV5-6 and TRBJ2-3; D may correspond to TRBD1 or TRBD2 (5 bases each). The germline V and J ends were trimmed by 5 bases and 5 bases, with 21 bases remaining between them. Germline V CDR1 and CDR2: SGHDT, YYEEEE. The CDR3 length is 16 residues. Here the CDR3 DNA reads TGTGCCAGCAGGTGGGGACCTGACACGTCGGGAGATACGCAGTATTTT. Residues: CASRWGPDTSGDTQYF.

The V gene is TRBV6-1, the J gene TRBJ1-5; D is perhaps TRBD1 (6 bases). CDR3 length: 13 amino acids. Germline CDR1 is MNHNS and CDR2 is SASEGT. Deletions cut 7 bases from V and 0 bases from J, with 7 bases between. CDR3 loop: CASTRGSNQPQHF. The DNA for the CDR3 is TGTGCCAGCACCAGGGGTAGCAATCAGCCCCAGCATTTT.

This clone was seen a few times. The chain carries TRBV4-3 and TRBJ1-1; D unclear. Trimming took 1 base from V and 0 from J, leaving 3 bases between them. CDR3 length equals 13 residues. The germline V gene has CDR1 LGHNA and CDR2 YSLEER. The CDR3 loop reads CASSQAMNTEAFF. The DNA for the CDR3 is TGCGCCAGCAGCCAAGCGATGAACACTGAAGCTTTCTTT.

The sample holds one count of this clone. The chain uses TRBV20-1 and TRBJ1-1; no clear D. Germline V CDR1 and CDR2: DFQATT, SNEGSKA (reference sequence). The length of the CDR3 is 11 residues. V was trimmed by 5 bases and J by 6 bases, leaving 10 bases between them. CDR3 protein: CSAPLEAEAFF. The DNA for the CDR3 is TGCAGTGCTCCTTTGGAGGCTGAAGCTTTCTTT.

This clone has more than one count but fewer than ten. The chain carries TRBV11-2 and TRBJ2-7; D not resolved. The CDR3 consists of 13 residues. The germline V gene has CDR1 SGHAT and CDR2 FQNNGV. Trimming removed 1 base at V and 2 bases at J, with 6 bases between. The DNA for the CDR3 is TGTGCCAGCAGCTTAGCTGCACCCTACGAGCAGTACTTC. This translates into CASSLAAPYEQYF. Filled out from reference TRBV11-2 and TRBJ2-7, the complete variable domain reads EAGVAQSPRYKIIEKRQSVAFWCNPISGHATLYWYQQILGQGPKLLIQFQNNGVVDDSQLPKDRFSAERLKGVDSTLKIQPAKLEDSAVYLCASSLAAPYEQYFGPGTRLTVT.

J is TRBJ1-2 and V is TRBV7-9; 7 nucleotides match TRBD1. The germline CDR1 and CDR2 sequences are SEHNR and FQNEAQ (reference sequence). With 5 bases clipped from V and 0 bases from J, the junction kept 12 bases outside the gene matches. The CDR3 spans 17 residues. This chain's CDR3 is CASSDGRTGSANYGYTF. CDR3 bases: TGTGCCAGCAGCGACGGCCGGACAGGATCAGCTAACTATGGCTACACCTTC. Combining the CDR3 with reference TRBV7-9 and TRBJ1-2 gives the whole variable domain DTGVSQNPRHKITKRGQNVTFRCDPISEHNRLYWYRQTLGQGPEFLTYFQNEAQLEKSRLLSDRFSAERPKGSFSTLEIQRTEQGDSAMYLCASSDGRTGSANYGYTFGSGTRLTVV.

This chain connects TRBV5-6 to TRBJ2-1; D is undetermined. This CDR3 has 15 residues. V lost 4 bases and J lost 8, with 19 bases in between. Germline lookup yields CDR1 SGHDT and CDR2 YYEEEE. CDR3: CASSPLYGPWHEQFF. Written as DNA, the CDR3 is TGTGCCAGCAGCCCGCTTTATGGGCCCTGGCATGAGCAGTTCTTC.